One sample yielded the 26 T cell receptor beta chains listed below, sequenced in a study of T cell responses to AZD1222 COVID-19 vaccine. Sequenced by immunoSEQ multiplex PCR; TCRdb stores in-frame clones only, minus some. The sample consists of 80,000 to 130,000 clones, approximately 87% of them appearing once. The starting material was peripheral blood, obtained on day 0 of AZD1222 vaccination. Source of these receptors: an adult in good health.

The CDR3: CASRPTGPNTEAFF. The CDR3 coding sequence is TGTGCCAGCAGGCCAACAGGACCGAACACTGAAGCTTTCTTT. This rearrangement joins TRBV27 to TRBJ1-1; perhaps TRBD1 as D (5 bases). Germline V gene lookup returns CDR1 MNHEY and CDR2 SMNVEV (reference sequence). V lost 6 bases, J lost 1 base, and 12 bases lay in between. The CDR3 has 14 residues.

This chain joins TRBV2 and TRBJ2-7; D gene unclear. The germline V gene encodes CDR1 SNHLY and CDR2 FYNNEI. V was trimmed by 2 bases and J by 2 bases, leaving 13 bases between them. This CDR3 spans 15 amino acids. The CDR3 sequence: CASSEIFRGTYEQYF. CDR3 DNA sequence: TGTGCCAGCAGTGAAATTTTCCGCGGAACCTACGAGCAGTACTTC.

The table lists this clone with a few counts. The genes are TRBV20-1 and TRBJ1-2; D not resolved. CDR3 length equals 11 residues. V was pared by 2 bases and J by 10 bases, with 11 bases between. Germline values: CDR1 DFQATT, CDR2 SNEGSKA (reference sequence). CDR3 sequence reads: CSARLLPVYTF. CDR3 sequence (DNA): TGCAGTGCTAGACTCCTGCCCGTCTACACCTTC.

The chain employs TRBV19 and TRBJ2-5; D is unresolved. This CDR3 contains 13 residues. Looked up from germline, CDR1 is LNHDA and CDR2 is SQIVND (reference sequence). V was shortened by 1 base and J by 5 bases, with 8 bases between the two germline ends. In DNA, the CDR3 is TGTGCCAGTAGTATAGTGGACGGGGAGACCCAGTACTTC. It specifies CASSIVDGETQYF.

V usage is TRBV9 and J usage is TRBJ1-1, with TRBD1 matching over 7 bases. The CDR3 extends over 13 amino acids. CDR1 is SGDLS and CDR2 is YYNGEE in the germline V gene. V lost 0 bases, J lost 11 bases, and 7 bases stayed unmatched. CDR3 loop: CASSVDRTGGAFF. In DNA form, the CDR3 reads TGTGCCAGCAGCGTAGACAGGACAGGTGGGGCTTTCTTT. Full variable domain (outside the CDR3, taken from reference TRBV9 and TRBJ1-1): DSGVTQTPKHLITATGQRVTLRCSPRSGDLSVYWYQQSLDQGLQFLIQYYNGEERAKGNILERFSAQQFPDLHSELNLSSLELGDSALYFCASSVDRTGGAFFGQGTRLTVV.

This chain connects TRBV9 to TRBJ1-6, with unresolved D. The length of the CDR3 is 14 residues. The germline gives CDR1 SGDLS, CDR2 YYNGEE. Trimming removed 3 bases at V and 7 bases at J, with 11 bases between. This CDR3 reads CASSASPGNSPLHF. The CDR3, as DNA: TGTGCCAGCAGCGCGAGCCCCGGAAATTCACCCCTCCACTTT.

The CDR3 here is CASSPQSRGNTEAFF. The DNA for the CDR3 is TGTGCCAGCAGTCCGCAATCCAGGGGGAACACTGAAGCTTTCTTT. The chain is built from TRBV27 and TRBJ1-1, with D possibly being TRBD1 (6 bases). V was cut by 5 bases and J by 1 base, with 14 bases left in between. The CDR3 is 15 amino acids. Germline assignment: CDR1 MNHEY and CDR2 SMNVEV (reference sequence).

The rearrangement links TRBV7-2 to TRBJ2-5; a possible D gene is TRBD2 (6 bases). CDR1 and CDR2 (germline): SGHTA, FQGNSA. The V end was cut by 5 bases, the J end by 8 bases, with 9 bases between. The CDR3 sequence is 11 residues long. CDR3 sequence: CASSPGATQYF. CDR3 bases: TGTGCCAGCAGCCCGGGAGCCACCCAGTACTTC.

This chain joins TRBV12-3 or TRBV12-4 and TRBJ2-7; no reliable D call. The CDR3 runs 12 residues. V was clipped by 3 bases and J by 4 bases, with 7 bases between them. CDR3 amino acids: CASSFAGYEQYF. Here the CDR3 DNA reads TGTGCCAGCAGTTTTGCCGGGTACGAGCAGTACTTC.

The J gene is TRBJ1-4, the V gene TRBV6-5; TRBD1 agrees at 9 bases. This CDR3 spans 14 amino acids. CDR1 and CDR2 (germline): MNHEY, SVGAGI. J lost 7 bases, V lost 6 bases, and 6 bases had no gene match. This chain's CDR3 is CASRGTGTIEKLFF. CDR3 nucleotides: TGTGCCAGCAGGGGGACAGGGACGATTGAAAAACTGTTTTTT.

The chain recombines TRBV28 with TRBJ1-2; the D gene is possibly TRBD1 (6 bases). Trimming removed 6 bases at V and 7 bases at J, with 24 bases between. Per germline, CDR1 MDHEN and CDR2 SYDVKM. This CDR3 contains 16 residues. The CDR3 region is CASRTISSGGAGGYTF. CDR3 in DNA: TGTGCCAGCAGAACCATTAGCTCGGGGGGCGCGGGTGGCTACACCTTC.

This sequence joins TRBV2 and TRBJ1-2, with D maybe TRBD1 (5 bases). Trimming removed 1 base at V and 4 bases at J, with 22 bases between. There are 18 residues in the CDR3. The germline gives CDR1 SNHLY, CDR2 FYNNEI. The DNA of the CDR3 is TGTGCCAGCAGTGAAGTCCGCCGGATACAGGACTTCGGCTATGGCTACACCTTC. Its translation is CASSEVRRIQDFGYGYTF. Full variable domain (missing parts from reference TRBV2 and TRBJ1-2): EPEVTQTPSHQVTQMGQEVILRCVPISNHLYFYWYRQILGQKVEFLVSFYNNEISEKSEIFDDQFSVERPDGSNFTLKIRSTKLEDSAMYFCASSEVRRIQDFGYGYTFGSGTRLTVV.

Written as DNA, the CDR3 is TGTGCCAGCTCACCAGCAGGTCCGAACACCGGGGAGCTGTTTTTT. Protein sequence: CASSPAGPNTGELFF. V usage is TRBV18 and J usage is TRBJ2-2, with D hard to call. The V end lost 2 bases, the J end lost 0 bases, and 7 bases lay between the germline ends. The CDR3 covers 15 residues. Per germline, CDR1 KGHSH and CDR2 LQKENI.

V usage is TRBV7-2 and J usage is TRBJ1-3; D gene ambiguous. The CDR3 totals 14 residues. Per the germline V gene, CDR1 is SGHTA and CDR2 is FQGNSA. Trimming removed 5 bases from V and 0 bases from J, with 8 bases in between. For the CDR3, the DNA is TGTGCCAGCAGCCCTGAGGTCTCTGGAAACACCATATATTTT. Protein: CASSPEVSGNTIYF.

The chain has TRBV7-8 and TRBJ2-7; possible D gene TRBD2, 7 bases. V lost 1 base, J lost 4 bases, and 17 bases lay in between. The CDR3 runs 16 residues. Per germline, CDR1 SGHVS and CDR2 FQNEAQ. Written as DNA, the CDR3 is TGTGCCAGCAGCTTAGTGGGCGGGGGCCAATTGTACGAGCAGTACTTC. It encodes CASSLVGGGQLYEQYF.

The J gene is TRBJ1-1, the V gene TRBV18, with D possibly being TRBD1 (6 bases). Trimming took 2 bases from V and 0 from J, leaving 10 bases between them. CDR1 and CDR2 from the germline V gene are KGHSH and LQKENI. This CDR3 region has 15 residues. CDR3 DNA sequence: TGTGCCAGCTCACCATTGGACAGATTGAACACTGAAGCTTTCTTT. Its translation is CASSPLDRLNTEAFF.

V gene TRBV5-4 combines with J gene TRBJ2-7; TRBD1 is a possible D gene (5 bases). Looked up from germline, CDR1 is SGHNT and CDR2 is YYREEE (reference sequence). The CDR3 sequence is 15 residues long. With 0 bases removed from V and 4 bases from J, the gap between germline ends came to 14 bases. Here the CDR3 DNA reads TGTGCCAGCAGCTTGGAGGGCAGGGTGGGGTACGAGCAGTACTTC. Amino acid sequence: CASSLEGRVGYEQYF.

The chain has TRBV6-5 and TRBJ2-7, with 7 bases aligning to TRBD1. The CDR3 runs to 14 residues. CDR1 and CDR2 (germline): MNHEY, SVGAGI. V lost 4 bases to trimming and J lost 4 bases; unmatched junction nucleotides: 7. CDR3 region: CASSLTGPRYEQYF. The CDR3 region has the DNA TGTGCCAGCAGTTTGACAGGGCCGAGGTACGAGCAGTACTTC.

The V and J genes are TRBV9 and TRBJ2-2, with 9 bases matching TRBD2. V shed 1 base and J 4 bases; nucleotides not matched to a gene: 5. CDR3 length: 16 amino acids. Germline CDR1 SGDLS, CDR2 YYNGEE. The CDR3 is CASSVLAGGLTGELFF. As DNA, the CDR3 is TGTGCCAGCAGCGTACTGGCGGGGGGGCTCACCGGGGAGCTGTTTTTT.

The chain joins TRBV4-1 to TRBJ2-6; D perhaps matches TRBD2 (5 bases). The germline V and J ends were trimmed by 1 base and 0 bases, with 10 bases remaining between them. CDR1 and CDR2 from the germline V gene are MGHRA and YSYEKL. The CDR3 runs 17 residues. Written as DNA, the CDR3 is TGCGCCAGCAGCCAAGCGTGGGGAGCCTCTGGGGCCAACGTCCTGACTTTC. Its translation: CASSQAWGASGANVLTF.

The rearrangement joins TRBV7-9 to TRBJ1-2, with D possibly matching TRBD1 (5 bases). This CDR3 is 12 amino acids long. Germline CDR1 and CDR2: SEHNR and FQNEAQ (reference sequence). Trimming removed 5 bases at V and 6 bases at J, with 10 bases between. The CDR3 nucleotides read TGTGCCAGCAGCCGACAGAGGAATGGCTACACCTTC. Translation gives CASSRQRNGYTF.

The rearrangement links TRBV7-9 to TRBJ1-3, with TRBD1 matching 9 bases. The trim removed 5 bases at V and 4 bases at J, leaving 12 bases unmatched. Germline values: CDR1 SEHNR, CDR2 FQNEAQ (reference sequence). This CDR3 has 17 amino acids. The CDR3 DNA sequence: TGTGCCAGCAGCGGGAAGGGACAGGGCCTTTCCGGAAACACCATATATTTT. Residues: CASSGKGQGLSGNTIYF. Using reference TRBV7-9 and TRBJ1-3 for the parts outside the CDR3, the full variable domain is DTGVSQNPRHKITKRGQNVTFRCDPISEHNRLYWYRQTLGQGPEFLTYFQNEAQLEKSRLLSDRFSAERPKGSFSTLEIQRTEQGDSAMYLCASSGKGQGLSGNTIYFGEGSWLTVV.

The chain couples TRBV11-2 to TRBJ2-1; TRBD1 is a possible D gene (6 bases). CDR1 and CDR2 from the germline V gene are SGHAT and FQNNGV. This CDR3 spans 16 amino acids. With 5 bases removed from V and 6 bases from J, the gap between germline ends came to 20 bases. CDR3: CASSPNRDITGNEQFF. CDR3 nucleotides: TGTGCCAGCAGCCCTAACCGGGACATCACCGGCAATGAGCAGTTCTTC.

This clone was seen just once. The chain links TRBV7-6 to TRBJ1-6; D ambiguous. The germline gives CDR1 SGHVS, CDR2 FNYEAQ. V was cut by 3 bases and J by 5 bases, with 11 bases left in between. CDR3 length equals 15 residues. The CDR3 loop reads CASSFDTLDNSPLHF. The DNA for the CDR3 is TGTGCCAGCAGCTTTGACACTCTTGATAATTCACCCCTCCACTTT.

The chain is built from TRBV19 and TRBJ1-2; 11 nucleotides align to TRBD1. Germline loops: CDR1 LNHDA, CDR2 SQIVND (reference sequence). The CDR3 contains 15 residues. V lost 7 bases to trimming and J lost 4 bases; unmatched junction nucleotides: 8. The CDR3 region is CASKGGQGEFYGYTF. CDR3 nucleotides: TGTGCCAGTAAGGGGGGACAGGGGGAATTCTATGGCTACACCTTC.

The chain couples TRBV6-6 to TRBJ2-7, with D perhaps assigned TRBD1 or TRBD2 (5 bases each). The CDR3 is made up of 15 amino acids. Germline assignment: CDR1 MNHNY and CDR2 SVGAGI (reference sequence). The V and J ends lost 7 bases and 0 bases respectively, with 16 bases between them. The CDR3 loop reads CASTLGDATSYEQYF. The CDR3 region has the DNA TGTGCCAGCACCCTAGGGGACGCAACCTCCTACGAGCAGTACTTC.